The sequence of this T cell receptor beta chain was determined in a study of T cell responses to AZD1222 COVID-19 vaccine. Looking at the study overall: Second doses that came at about 4 or about 12 weeks were put together. General observations from the study: The study sampled repertoires only after the peak T cell response. At baseline, seropositivity was found in only 5 to 7 AZD1222 recipients. Regions 160-218 and 743-854 dominated among vaccine-associated CD4 TCRs spanning spike.

Points on this clone: What it binds is unknown.

Looked up from germline, CDR1 is LGHDT and CDR2 is YNNKEL (reference sequence). V lost 3 bases and J lost 6, with 14 bases in between. The CDR3 loop spans 14 amino acids. Sequencing used immunoSEQ multiplex PCR; TCRdb keeps in-frame clones, though not all of them. Of about 120,000 clones listed, 89% were seen once; the top ten hold 5% to 6.5%. Sample: peripheral blood, taken on day 0 of AZD1222 vaccination. This receptor was obtained from an adult in good health. J is TRBJ1-1 and V is TRBV3-1 (or the pseudogene TRBV3-2), with D unresolved. CDR3 region: CASSQTVGVAEAFF. CDR3 nucleotide sequence: TGTGCCAGCAGCCAGACTGTCGGGGTCGCTGAAGCTTTCTTT.